The sequence of this TCR beta chain was determined in a study of tumor-infiltrating lymphocytes in oesophageal squamous cell carcinoma. TCRdb re-analysed the PCR reads in MiXCR, keeping a single row per CDR3 protein. The table records around 18,000 distinct CDR3 sequences, 35% to 50% of them present only once. This CDR3 has 16 residues. Germline V gene lookup returns CDR1 SGHTA and CDR2 FQGNSA. The TCR originated in a male donor with esophageal squamous cell carcinoma. This chain joins TRBV7-2 and TRBJ2-7, with 10 bases lining up with TRBD2. The DNA end lines up better with TRBJ2-3; the J call may be wrong. The sequencing sample was made of esophageal tumor tissue. The DNA for the CDR3 is TGTGCCAGCAGCTTATCTAGCGGGAGAGGTAGCTACGAGCAGTATTTT. It translates to CASSLSSGRGSYEQYF.